This T cell receptor beta chain was observed in a study of blood T cell repertoires in COVID-19. Participant ages covered about 18 to 95 years across 20 to 25 US areas. Cohort placement rested on clinical history that participants reported themselves. Germline V CDR1 and CDR2: SGHRS, YFSETQ. This CDR3 contains 16 residues. Trimming pared 2 bases from V and 3 bases from J, leaving 14 bases between. Only in-frame clones appear in the TCRdb table, and some are missing; sequencing was by immunoSEQ multiplex PCR. Found here are about 410,000 clones, about 90% of them singletons; the top ten hold 1.7%. The sample taken for sequencing was PBMCs or T cells enriched from blood (not recorded which). The receptor comes from a woman in her twenties or thirties who had recovered from COVID-19. The V call is TRBV5-1, the J call TRBJ2-2, with D possibly being TRBD1 (6 bases). CDR3 region: CASSFENRADTGELFF. The CDR3 nucleotides are TGCGCCAGCAGCTTCGAAAACAGGGCCGACACCGGGGAGCTGTTTTTT.